The T cell receptor beta chain under discussion was sequenced for a study of naive and memory T cell subsets (dated by TCRdb to about 2017). Looking at the study overall: According to the figure summarizing the samples, there were around ten blood donors, 7 tuberculin skin test biopsies and 3 saline control biopsies. Usually PCR2 was run as a SYBR Green qPCR and stopped at a set threshold, although low-input samples could use end-point PCR (roughly 6 cycles) instead. Study-wide conclusions, independent of this receptor: The potential sensitivity of the RNA-based method to TCR transcript changes with T cell activation and differentiation was acknowledged.

This clonotype was found a few times. The antigen it binds to is not known. No quality values exist for individual bases; no much larger clone is one base distant. The study reported a robust and sensitive protocol to amplify, sequence and analyze TCRs, based on 3' ligation of a UMI-containing oligonucleotide to TCR cDNA. For whole blood analysis, approximately 2.5 ml of peripheral blood was collected from healthy adult volunteers into Tempus tubes, and RNA was extracted following the manufacturer's instructions. Total RNA was used without cell sorting and was treated with RQ1 DNase before reverse transcription, with a target input of about 1 to 1,100 ng. Libraries were prepared from skin biopsies and whole blood to test how robust the pipeline was in samples where T cells are a minority population. Library preparation employed 5' RACE. The ligated cDNA was amplified in four rounds of PCR with nested alpha and beta constant region primers together with the SP2 primer. TCR RNA was reverse transcribed with SuperScript IV using alpha and beta constant region primers for the blood and skin samples. T4 RNA ligase 1 was used to ligate an oligonucleotide containing the Illumina SP2 primer and a UMI to the 3' end of the cDNA. To prevent hairpin formation, the 12-nucleotide UMI was made up of two random hexamers with an eight-base spacer between them. From the second PCR onward, the TCR alpha and beta chain libraries were handled separately, and dual indexing was used for multiplexing. After pooling, the indexed libraries were analyzed by capillary electrophoresis and sequenced on either an Illumina MiSeq or NextSeq. To boost base diversity and improve cluster recognition, PhiX DNA at roughly 5-8% was spiked into the libraries. As for how the authors treated the data: Demultiplexor extracted UMIs from read 2, combined them with read 1 TCR sequence, and split reads by sample indices. V and J genes and V-J junctions were identified by Decombinator, and each TCR was assigned a five-part identifier that included V and J deletions. Collapsinator relied on UMIs to correct both sequencing errors and PCR amplification heterogeneity, producing a UMI-based abundance for each TCR. Identifiers were converted to nucleotide sequence by CDR3Translator and translated to amino acids, and CDR3 regions were extracted on the basis of terminal motifs. Error-corrected alpha and beta TCR counts from blood and skin were compared after normalization to input RNA amount. The public sequencing data were trimmed at Q25 with fastp and processed into clonotypes with MiXCR by TCRdb, which kept only in-frame beta chains. Merged by CDR3 protein, the rows form single entries marked with the most common genes and DNA. Clone size and V and J calls follow TCRdb, not the original study. Within this sample are about 62,000 distinct CDR3 sequences, with roughly 8.1% of them counted one time only. The ten largest make up about a fifth of the sample.

Taken from the germline V gene (reference sequence), the CDR1 and CDR2 loops are DFQATT and SNEGSKA. There are 12 amino acids in the CDR3, from cysteine to phenylalanine inclusive. Of the read, only the CDR3 DNA is kept; its 36 bases are in frame from base 1. Trimming takes 7 bases from V and 4 bases from J, and the germline ends sit 11 bases apart. The chain is assembled from TRBV20-1 and TRBJ2-1; too little of a D gene remains to name it. The origin of this receptor is a female donor in good health. CDR3 loop: CSVSLKYNEQFF. The DNA reads as follows: TGCAGTGTTTCCTTAAAGTACAATGAGCAGTTCTTC.